One sample yielded the 30 T cell receptor beta chains listed below, sequenced in a study of somatic mutations in cytotoxic T cells in rheumatoid arthritis. Sequenced by immunoSEQ multiplex PCR; TCRdb stores in-frame clones only, minus some. Among about 8,200 clones listed, about 75% were seen once. Sequenced input: CD8+ T cells sorted from blood. These TCRs come from an adult with rheumatoid arthritis.

The V and J genes are TRBV5-1 and TRBJ1-2, with D uncertain. V lost 1 base and J lost 3, with 10 bases in between. Germline values: CDR1 SGHRS, CDR2 YFSETQ. This CDR3 contains 14 residues. The CDR3 sequence is CASSLSARYYGYTF. The DNA of the CDR3 is TGCGCCAGCAGCTTGTCAGCCCGATACTATGGCTACACCTTC.

The V and J genes are TRBV30 and TRBJ1-5; TRBD1 is a possible D gene (5 bases). V lost 5 bases and J 1 base, leaving 15 bases between the germline ends. This CDR3 region has 15 residues. Germline V gene sequence: CDR1 GTSNPN, CDR2 SVGIG (reference sequence). The CDR3 loop is CAWAASDTSNQPQHF. The CDR3 DNA reads TGTGCCTGGGCCGCCTCGGACACCAGCAATCAGCCCCAGCATTTT.

The chain joins TRBV9 to TRBJ1-1; D is perhaps TRBD1 (6 bases). V was cut by 0 bases and J by 4 bases, with 13 bases left in between. The CDR3 length is 15 residues. Per the germline V gene, CDR1 is SGDLS and CDR2 is YYNGEE. The CDR3 is CASSVVGRGSTEAFF. In nucleotides, the CDR3 is TGTGCCAGCAGCGTAGTCGGCAGGGGAAGCACTGAAGCTTTCTTT. The variable domain in full, with the rest retrieved from reference TRBV9 and TRBJ1-1, is DSGVTQTPKHLITATGQRVTLRCSPRSGDLSVYWYQQSLDQGLQFLIQYYNGEERAKGNILERFSAQQFPDLHSELNLSSLELGDSALYFCASSVVGRGSTEAFFGQGTRLTVV.

The table lists this clone with a few counts. The V gene is TRBV5-6, the J gene TRBJ2-7, with D perhaps TRBD2 (5 bases). Deletions cut 2 bases from V and 1 base from J, with 7 bases between. Germline CDR1 reads SGHDT; CDR2 reads YYEEEE. There are 13 residues in the CDR3. CDR3 loop: CASSFGGSYEQYF. The CDR3 nucleotides are TGTGCCAGCAGCTTCGGCGGGTCCTACGAGCAGTACTTC.

Written as DNA, the CDR3 is TGTGCCAGCAGTTTCAGTCCTCCAGATACGCAGTATTTT. Protein: CASSFSPPDTQYF. The chain couples TRBV27 to TRBJ2-3; D is unresolved. There are 13 residues in the CDR3. V dropped 3 bases and J dropped 4 bases, with 8 bases sitting between them. Per germline, CDR1 MNHEY and CDR2 SMNVEV (reference sequence).

The CDR3 DNA sequence: TGTGCCAGTAGTATAGACCGTTTGGGGGACTATGGCTACACCTTC. Protein sequence: CASSIDRLGDYGYTF. This chain joins TRBV19 and TRBJ1-2, with a tentative D call TRBD1 (5 bases). This CDR3 region has 15 residues. V was cut by 0 bases and J by 3 bases, with 11 bases left in between. Germline values: CDR1 LNHDA, CDR2 SQIVND (reference sequence). Filled out from reference TRBV19 and TRBJ1-2, the complete variable domain reads DGGITQSPKYLFRKEGQNVTLSCEQNLNHDAMYWYRQDPGQGLRLIYYSQIVNDFQKGDIAEGYSVSREKKESFPLTVTSAQKNPTAFYLCASSIDRLGDYGYTFGSGTRLTVV.

The rearrangement uses TRBV7-6 and TRBJ2-2; the D gene is possibly TRBD2 (6 bases). V lost 5 bases, J lost 0 bases, and 10 bases lay in between. Looked up from germline, CDR1 is SGHVS and CDR2 is FNYEAQ. The CDR3 length is 15 residues. The CDR3 nucleotides are TGTGCCAGCAGCCCAGGAGGGGCGAACACCGGGGAGCTGTTTTTT. This sequence encodes CASSPGGANTGELFF.

In its sample, this clone is hyperexpanded. The chain couples TRBV6-5 to TRBJ1-5, with D possibly matching TRBD1 (5 bases). CDR1 and CDR2 from the germline V gene are MNHEY and SVGAGI. Trimming removed 5 bases from V and 3 bases from J, with 14 bases in between. The CDR3 has 15 residues. CDR3 DNA sequence: TGTGCCAGCAGTAAGGACGGGGGGGACAATCAGCCCCAGCATTTT. Its protein product is CASSKDGGDNQPQHF.

The gene calls are TRBV14 and TRBJ2-7; D not certain. Germline CDR1 and CDR2: SGHDN and FVKESK. The CDR3 is 14 residues long. V was shortened by 1 base and J by 0 bases, with 7 bases between the two germline ends. CDR3 sequence reads: CASSQAVYSYEQYF. In nucleotides, the CDR3 is TGTGCCAGCAGCCAAGCGGTTTACTCCTACGAGCAGTACTTC.

The sample holds a few counts of this clone. At one of its ends the junction is not consistent with the germline gene, which may arise from a read error. V gene TRBV27 combines with J gene TRBJ2-7; no clear D. The CDR3 has 13 amino acids. The V gene's germline CDR1 is MNHEY and CDR2 SMNVEV (reference sequence). The CDR3 bases are TGTGCCAGCAGTTCGACGACCCCCTATGAGCAGTACTTC. Its protein product is CASSSTTPYEQYF.

The chain links TRBV6-6 to TRBJ1-1; D uncertain. Germline CDR1 is MNHNY and CDR2 is SVGAGI (reference sequence). This CDR3 has 10 residues. Trimming removed 2 bases at V and 10 bases at J, with 5 bases between. CDR3 nucleotides: TGTGCCAGCAGTTACAATCCAGCTTTCTTT. This sequence encodes CASSYNPAFF.

This chain connects TRBV2 to TRBJ1-1; D is possibly TRBD1 (5 bases). CDR1 is SNHLY, CDR2 FYNNEI, per germline. V lost 5 bases and J lost 5, with 15 bases in between. The CDR3 covers 14 residues. The chain's CDR3 is CASSTQGGMTEAFF. CDR3 coding DNA: TGTGCCAGCAGTACCCAGGGCGGTATGACTGAAGCTTTCTTT. The full variable domain, in which reference TRBV2 and TRBJ1-1 provide the parts outside the CDR3, is EPEVTQTPSHQVTQMGQEVILRCVPISNHLYFYWYRQILGQKVEFLVSFYNNEISEKSEIFDDQFSVERPDGSNFTLKIRSTKLEDSAMYFCASSTQGGMTEAFFGQGTRLTVV.

This chain links TRBV9 with TRBJ2-7; 10 bases map to TRBD2. This CDR3 region has 14 residues. Germline CDR1 SGDLS, CDR2 YYNGEE. The V segment lost 3 bases and the J segment 2 bases; nucleotides outside the gene matches: 2. The CDR3 region has the DNA TGTGCCAGCAGCGGGGGACTAGCGACCTACGAGCAGTACTTC. It yields the protein CASSGGLATYEQYF.

The chain uses TRBV27 and TRBJ2-7; 9 bases are a match to TRBD1. The CDR3 spans 14 residues. Per the germline V gene, CDR1 is MNHEY and CDR2 is SMNVEV (reference sequence). Trimming removed 5 bases from V and 0 bases from J; junction bases left unmatched: 2. The CDR3 sequence: CASSATGGSYEQYF. The CDR3 bases are TGTGCCAGCAGTGCGACAGGGGGCTCCTACGAGCAGTACTTC.

The chain carries TRBV27 and TRBJ1-4; 8 nucleotides agree with TRBD1. The CDR3 consists of 15 residues. Germline V lookup: CDR1 MNHEY, CDR2 SMNVEV (reference sequence). V lost 6 bases to trimming and J lost 7 bases; unmatched junction nucleotides: 10. The CDR3 nucleotides are TGTGCCAGCAGGGAACAGGGGGTAGTAAGTGAAAAACTGTTTTTT. Protein sequence: CASREQGVVSEKLFF.

The chain has TRBV4-2 and TRBJ2-7; 8 bases are a match to TRBD1. V gave up 2 bases and J gave up 6 bases; unmatched junction bases: 12. This CDR3 is built from 16 residues. Per germline, CDR1 LGHNA and CDR2 YNFKEQ. CDR3 sequence: CASSQPTGGWASEQYF. As DNA, the CDR3 is TGTGCCAGCAGCCAACCAACAGGGGGGTGGGCGTCCGAGCAGTACTTC.

The J gene is TRBJ2-7, the V gene TRBV16, with TRBD1 as a possible D gene (5 bases). This CDR3 is 13 amino acids long. Trimming left V 3 bases short and J 5 bases short, with 11 bases between. Germline lookup yields CDR1 KGHSY and CDR2 FQNENV. The CDR3 nucleotides are TGTGCCAGCAGCCATGGGGCCTGGGACGAGCAGTACTTC. It is translated as CASSHGAWDEQYF.

The chain uses TRBV5-4 and TRBJ2-1, with 11 bases that match TRBD2. V shed 5 bases, J shed 9 bases, and the junction held 10 bases outside the gene matches. The CDR3 is made up of 15 amino acids. Germline loops: CDR1 SGHNT, CDR2 YYREEE (reference sequence). CDR3 coding DNA: TGTGCCAGCAGTCTAATAGCGGGAGGGCCAAGTGAGCAGTTCTTC. Protein product: CASSLIAGGPSEQFF.

The chain recombines TRBV5-8 with TRBJ2-1; D ambiguous. V was cut by 4 bases and J by 10 bases, with 12 bases left in between. In germline, CDR1 is SGHTS, CDR2 YDEGEE. The CDR3 is 12 residues long. The CDR3 DNA reads TGTGCCAGCAGCCCCCTGATGGACGAGCAGTTCTTC. Translating gives CASSPLMDEQFF.

CDR3 sequence (DNA): TGTGCCACCAGCAGAGATGGACAGGGGCGCGAGACCCAGTACTTC. As protein: CATSRDGQGRETQYF. V is TRBV15 and J is TRBJ2-5, with 9 bases aligning to TRBD1. J was trimmed by 5 bases and V by 0 bases; bases with no gene match: 4. This CDR3 has 15 residues. Germline assignment: CDR1 LNHNV and CDR2 YYDKDF (reference sequence).

This clone was counted a few times. The rearrangement links TRBV29-1 to TRBJ1-5; D not certain. Germline CDR1 and CDR2: SQVTM and ANQGSEA. Trimming pared 0 bases from V and 2 bases from J, leaving 8 bases between. The CDR3 has 14 residues. The CDR3 sequence is CSVEEGYGNQPQHF. The CDR3 DNA is TGCAGCGTTGAAGAGGGGTACGGCAATCAGCCCCAGCATTTT.

By proportion, this clone is medium-sized. The chain recombines TRBV9 with TRBJ2-1; a possible D gene is TRBD2 (6 bases). CDR1 and CDR2 from the germline V gene are SGDLS and YYNGEE. V was trimmed by 2 bases and J by 0 bases, leaving 9 bases between them. The CDR3 runs 15 residues. CDR3 sequence reads: CASSVSGGSYNEQFF. As DNA, the CDR3 is TGTGCCAGCAGCGTTAGCGGAGGCTCCTACAATGAGCAGTTCTTC.

V gene TRBV7-9 combines with J gene TRBJ2-3; TRBD1 is a possible D gene (5 bases). The CDR3 extends over 17 amino acids. The V end was cut by 3 bases, the J end by 5 bases, with 21 bases between. In germline, CDR1 is SEHNR, CDR2 FQNEAQ (reference sequence). The CDR3 loop reads CASSLALAGPRVDTQYF. As DNA, the CDR3 is TGTGCCAGCAGCTTGGCCCTGGCAGGGCCTAGAGTAGATACGCAGTATTTT.

This rearrangement joins TRBV28 to TRBJ2-2; 8 bases fit TRBD2. Losses at the gene ends were 3 bases for V and 0 bases for J; bases not matched to a gene: 3. The CDR3 sequence is 16 residues long. The germline V gene has CDR1 MDHEN and CDR2 SYDVKM. Here the CDR3 DNA reads TGTGCCAGCAGTTTCTTACTAGCGGCGAACACCGGGGAGCTGTTTTTT. Translating gives CASSFLLAANTGELFF. Full variable domain (missing parts from reference TRBV28 and TRBJ2-2): DVKVTQSSRYLVKRTGEKVFLECVQDMDHENMFWYRQDPGLGLRLIYFSYDVKMKEKGDIPEGYSVSREKKERFSLILESASTNQTSMYLCASSFLLAANTGELFFGEGSRLTVL.

The rearrangement joins TRBV9 to TRBJ1-1, with D possibly matching TRBD1 (6 bases). The CDR3 is 14 residues long. The germline V and J ends were trimmed by 3 bases and 1 base, with 10 bases remaining between them. Germline values: CDR1 SGDLS, CDR2 YYNGEE. The CDR3 nucleotides are TGTGCCAGCAGCGAGGGGGGGAGGAACACTGAAGCTTTCTTT. It translates to CASSEGGRNTEAFF.

The chain recombines TRBV7-9 with TRBJ2-7; 7 positions match TRBD1. This CDR3 is 14 amino acids long. V lost 3 bases to trimming and J lost 3 bases; unmatched junction nucleotides: 5. The germline gives CDR1 SEHNR, CDR2 FQNEAQ (reference sequence). CDR3 nucleotide sequence: TGTGCCAGCAGCTTGACAGGGTCAATCTACGAGCAGTACTTC. Protein product: CASSLTGSIYEQYF.

This chain connects TRBV19 to TRBJ2-3; the match to TRBD2 covers 7 bases. V was clipped by 3 bases and J by 2 bases; unmatched bases: 11. In germline, CDR1 is LNHDA, CDR2 SQIVND (reference sequence). CDR3 length: 17 amino acids. This CDR3 is CASSMTGASGYTDTQYF. CDR3 sequence (DNA): TGTGCCAGTAGTATGACCGGGGCTAGCGGATACACAGATACGCAGTATTTT.

The V and J genes are TRBV5-4 and TRBJ2-3; possibly TRBD2 for D (6 bases). In germline, CDR1 is SGHNT, CDR2 YYREEE (reference sequence). The V end was cut by 0 bases, the J end by 5 bases, with 10 bases between. The CDR3 runs 14 residues. The CDR3 loop reads CASSLGREQDTQYF. In nucleotides, the CDR3 is TGTGCCAGCAGCTTGGGACGGGAGCAAGATACGCAGTATTTT.

The chain joins TRBV6-4 to TRBJ2-3; 14 bases are shared with TRBD2. The CDR3 sequence is 15 residues long. Losses at the gene ends were 3 bases for V and 4 bases for J; bases not matched to a gene: 0. The germline V gene has CDR1 MRHNA and CDR2 SNTAGT. This CDR3 reads CASSETSGGADTQYF. The CDR3 coding sequence is TGTGCCAGCAGTGAGACTAGCGGGGGGGCAGATACGCAGTATTTT.

The gene calls are TRBV7-8 and TRBJ1-5; D gene ambiguous. Germline V lookup: CDR1 SGHVS, CDR2 FQNEAQ. The CDR3 length is 15 residues. V gave up 0 bases and J gave up 1 base, with 7 bases separating them. This CDR3 reads CASSLAGRSNQPQHF. In nucleotides, the CDR3 is TGTGCCAGCAGCTTAGCCGGCAGAAGCAATCAGCCCCAGCATTTT.